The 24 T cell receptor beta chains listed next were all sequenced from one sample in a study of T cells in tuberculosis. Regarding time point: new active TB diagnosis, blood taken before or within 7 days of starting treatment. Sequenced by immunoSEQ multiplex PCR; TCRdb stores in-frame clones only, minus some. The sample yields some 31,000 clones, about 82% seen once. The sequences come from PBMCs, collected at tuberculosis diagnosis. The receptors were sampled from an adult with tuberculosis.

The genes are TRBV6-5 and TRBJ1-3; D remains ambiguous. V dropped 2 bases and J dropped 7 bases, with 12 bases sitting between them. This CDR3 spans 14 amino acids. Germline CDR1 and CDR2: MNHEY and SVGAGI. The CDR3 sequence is CASSYARVGNTIYF. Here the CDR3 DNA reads TGTGCCAGCAGTTACGCGAGGGTTGGGAACACCATATATTTT.

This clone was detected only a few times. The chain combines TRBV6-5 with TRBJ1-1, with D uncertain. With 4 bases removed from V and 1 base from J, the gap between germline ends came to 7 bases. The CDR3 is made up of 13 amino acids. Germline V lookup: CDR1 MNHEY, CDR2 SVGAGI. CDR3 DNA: TGTGCCAGCAGTTTCGGCGGGAACACTGAAGCTTTCTTT. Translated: CASSFGGNTEAFF.

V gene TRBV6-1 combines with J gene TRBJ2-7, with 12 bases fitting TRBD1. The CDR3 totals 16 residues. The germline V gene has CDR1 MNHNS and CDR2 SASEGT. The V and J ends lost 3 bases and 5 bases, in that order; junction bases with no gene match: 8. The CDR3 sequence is CASSEVSGQGADEQYF. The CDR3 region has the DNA TGTGCCAGCAGTGAGGTGTCGGGACAGGGGGCGGACGAGCAGTACTTC.

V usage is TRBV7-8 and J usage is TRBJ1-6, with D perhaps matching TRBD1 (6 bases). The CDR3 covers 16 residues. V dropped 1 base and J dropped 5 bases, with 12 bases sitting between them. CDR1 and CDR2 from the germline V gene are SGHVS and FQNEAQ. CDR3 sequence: CASSLDRQGNNSPLHF. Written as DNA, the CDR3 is TGTGCCAGCAGCTTAGACCGGCAGGGGAATAATTCACCCCTCCACTTT. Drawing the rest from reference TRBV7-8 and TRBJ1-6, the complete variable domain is GAGVSQSPRYKVAKRGQDVALRCDPISGHVSLFWYQQALGQGPEFLTYFQNEAQLDKSGLPSDRFFAERPEGSVSTLKIQRTQQEDSAVYLCASSLDRQGNNSPLHFGNGTRLTVT.

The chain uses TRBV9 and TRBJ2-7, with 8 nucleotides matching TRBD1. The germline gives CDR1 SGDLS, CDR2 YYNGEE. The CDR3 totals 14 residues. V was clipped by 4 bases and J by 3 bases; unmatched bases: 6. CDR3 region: CASSPGTGNYEQYF. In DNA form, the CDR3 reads TGTGCCAGCAGCCCAGGGACAGGCAACTACGAGCAGTACTTC.

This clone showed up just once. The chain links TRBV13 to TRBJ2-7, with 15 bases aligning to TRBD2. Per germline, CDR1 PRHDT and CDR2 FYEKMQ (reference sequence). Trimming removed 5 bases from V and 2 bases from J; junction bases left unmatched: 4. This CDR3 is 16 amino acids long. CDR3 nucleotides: TGTGCCAGCAGCCCCAGGACTAGCGGGGGGGCCTACGAGCAGTACTTC. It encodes CASSPRTSGGAYEQYF.

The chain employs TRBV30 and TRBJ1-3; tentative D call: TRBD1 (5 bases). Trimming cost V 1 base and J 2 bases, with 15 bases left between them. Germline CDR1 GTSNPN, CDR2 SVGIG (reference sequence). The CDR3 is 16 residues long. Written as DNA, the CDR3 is TGTGCCTGGAGTGGAAATTGGGACTGGGCTGGAAACACCATATATTTT. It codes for CAWSGNWDWAGNTIYF.

The CDR3 loop is CASSPTLAYEYNEQFF. In nucleotides, the CDR3 is TGCGCCAGCAGCCCGACACTAGCGTACGAGTACAATGAGCAGTTCTTC. The J gene is TRBJ2-1, the V gene TRBV4-1; TRBD2 matches at 7 bases. Germline V gene lookup returns CDR1 MGHRA and CDR2 YSYEKL. Trimming removed 4 bases from V and 4 bases from J; junction bases left unmatched: 10. The CDR3 has 16 amino acids.

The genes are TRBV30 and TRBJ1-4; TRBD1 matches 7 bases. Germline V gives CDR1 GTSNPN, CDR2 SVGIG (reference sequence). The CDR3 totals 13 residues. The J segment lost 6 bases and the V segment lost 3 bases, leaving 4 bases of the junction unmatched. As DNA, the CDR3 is TGTGCCTGGAGCGGGACAGAATATGAAAAACTGTTTTTT. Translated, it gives CAWSGTEYEKLFF. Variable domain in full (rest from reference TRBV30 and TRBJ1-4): SQTIHQWPATLVQPVGSPLSLECTVEGTSNPNLYWYRQAAGRGLQLLFYSVGIGQISSEVPQNLSASRPQDRQFILSSKKLLLSDSGFYLCAWSGTEYEKLFFGSGTQLSVL.

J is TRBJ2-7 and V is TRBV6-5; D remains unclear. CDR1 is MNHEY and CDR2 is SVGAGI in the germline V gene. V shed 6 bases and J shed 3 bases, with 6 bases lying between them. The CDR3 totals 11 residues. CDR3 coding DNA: TGTGCCAGCAGACGTAGCTACGAGCAGTACTTC. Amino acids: CASRRSYEQYF.

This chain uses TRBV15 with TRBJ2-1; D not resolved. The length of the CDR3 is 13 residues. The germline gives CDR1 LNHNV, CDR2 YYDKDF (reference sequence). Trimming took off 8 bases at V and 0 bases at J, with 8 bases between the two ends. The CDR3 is CATLSPSYNEQFF. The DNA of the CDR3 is TGTGCCACCCTCTCCCCCTCCTACAATGAGCAGTTCTTC.

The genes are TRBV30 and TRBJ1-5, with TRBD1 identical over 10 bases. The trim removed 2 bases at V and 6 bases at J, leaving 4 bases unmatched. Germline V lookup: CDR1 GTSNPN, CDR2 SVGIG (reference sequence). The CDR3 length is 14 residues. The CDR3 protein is CAWSSWTGGQPQHF. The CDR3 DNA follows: TGTGCCTGGAGTAGCTGGACAGGGGGTCAGCCCCAGCATTTT. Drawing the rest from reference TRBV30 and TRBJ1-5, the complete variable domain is SQTIHQWPATLVQPVGSPLSLECTVEGTSNPNLYWYRQAAGRGLQLLFYSVGIGQISSEVPQNLSASRPQDRQFILSSKKLLLSDSGFYLCAWSSWTGGQPQHFGDGTRLSIL.

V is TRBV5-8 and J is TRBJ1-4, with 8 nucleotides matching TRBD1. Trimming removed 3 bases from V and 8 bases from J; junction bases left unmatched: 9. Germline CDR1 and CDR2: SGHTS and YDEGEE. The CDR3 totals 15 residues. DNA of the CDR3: TGTGCCAGCAGCTCTGGACAGGGACTTTCAGAAAAACTGTTTTTT. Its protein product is CASSSGQGLSEKLFF.

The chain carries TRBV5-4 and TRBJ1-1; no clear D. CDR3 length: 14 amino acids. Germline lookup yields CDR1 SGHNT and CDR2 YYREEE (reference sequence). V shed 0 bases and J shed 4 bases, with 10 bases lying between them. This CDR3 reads CASSLGGPGTEAFF. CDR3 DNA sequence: TGTGCCAGCAGCTTGGGCGGCCCGGGCACTGAAGCTTTCTTT.

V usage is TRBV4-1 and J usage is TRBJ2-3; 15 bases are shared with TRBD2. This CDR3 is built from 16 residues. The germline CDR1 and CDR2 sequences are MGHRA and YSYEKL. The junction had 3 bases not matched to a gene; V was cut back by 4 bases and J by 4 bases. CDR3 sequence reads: CASSRTSGGAPDTQYF. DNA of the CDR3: TGCGCCAGCAGCCGGACTAGCGGGGGGGCCCCAGATACGCAGTATTTT.

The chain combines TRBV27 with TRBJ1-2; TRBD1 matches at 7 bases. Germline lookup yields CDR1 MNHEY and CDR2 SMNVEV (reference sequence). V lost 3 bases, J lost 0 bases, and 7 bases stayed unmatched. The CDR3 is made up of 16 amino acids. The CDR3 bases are TGTGCCAGCAGTTTGACAGGGTCCGCGGCTAACTATGGCTACACCTTC. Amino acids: CASSLTGSAANYGYTF.

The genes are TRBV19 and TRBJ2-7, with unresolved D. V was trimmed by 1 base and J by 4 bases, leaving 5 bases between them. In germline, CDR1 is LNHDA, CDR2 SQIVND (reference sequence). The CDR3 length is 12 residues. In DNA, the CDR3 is TGTGCCAGTAGTATAGCCGGGTACGAGCAGTACTTC. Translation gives CASSIAGYEQYF.

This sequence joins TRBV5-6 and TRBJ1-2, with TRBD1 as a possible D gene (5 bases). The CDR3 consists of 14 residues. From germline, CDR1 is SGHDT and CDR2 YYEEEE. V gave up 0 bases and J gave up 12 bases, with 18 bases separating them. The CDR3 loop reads CASSLGEAFGAHTF. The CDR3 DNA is TGTGCCAGCAGCTTGGGGGAGGCCTTCGGGGCCCACACCTTC.

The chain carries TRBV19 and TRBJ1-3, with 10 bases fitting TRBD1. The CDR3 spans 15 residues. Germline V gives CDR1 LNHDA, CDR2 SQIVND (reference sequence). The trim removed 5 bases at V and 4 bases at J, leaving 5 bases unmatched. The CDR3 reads CASSRQGAVGNTIYF. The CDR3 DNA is TGTGCCAGTAGTCGACAGGGGGCTGTCGGAAACACCATATATTTT.

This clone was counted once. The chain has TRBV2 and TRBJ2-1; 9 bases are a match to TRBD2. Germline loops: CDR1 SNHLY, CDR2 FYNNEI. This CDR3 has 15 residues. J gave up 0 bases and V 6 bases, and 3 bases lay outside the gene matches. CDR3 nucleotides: TGTGCCAGCAGGGGAGCGGGAGGCTCCTACAATGAGCAGTTCTTC. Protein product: CASRGAGGSYNEQFF.

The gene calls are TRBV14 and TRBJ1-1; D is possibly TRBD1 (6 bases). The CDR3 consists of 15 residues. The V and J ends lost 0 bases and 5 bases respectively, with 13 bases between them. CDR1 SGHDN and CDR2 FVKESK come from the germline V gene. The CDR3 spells CASSQDGGRTTEAFF. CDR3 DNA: TGTGCCAGCAGCCAAGACGGGGGGCGGACGACTGAAGCTTTCTTT. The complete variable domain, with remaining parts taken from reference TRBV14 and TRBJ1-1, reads EAGVTQFPSHSVIEKGQTVTLRCDPISGHDNLYWYRRVMGKEIKFLLHFVKESKQDESGMPNNRFLAERTGGTYSTLKVQPAELEDSGVYFCASSQDGGRTTEAFFGQGTRLTVV.

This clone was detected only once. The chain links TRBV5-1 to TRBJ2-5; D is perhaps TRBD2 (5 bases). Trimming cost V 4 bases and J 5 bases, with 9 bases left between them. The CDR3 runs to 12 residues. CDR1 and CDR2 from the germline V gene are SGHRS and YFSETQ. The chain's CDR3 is CASSPRGETQYF. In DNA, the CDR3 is TGCGCCAGCAGCCCCCGGGGTGAGACCCAGTACTTC.

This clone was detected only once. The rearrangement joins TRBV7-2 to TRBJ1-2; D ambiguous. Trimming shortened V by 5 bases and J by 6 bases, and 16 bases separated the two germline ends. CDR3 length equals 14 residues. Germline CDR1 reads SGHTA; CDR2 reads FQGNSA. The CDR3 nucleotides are TGTGCCAGCAGCCTTAGAAACGGGGTTAATGGCTACACCTTC. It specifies CASSLRNGVNGYTF. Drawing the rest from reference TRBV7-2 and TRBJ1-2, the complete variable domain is GAGVSQSPSNKVTEKGKDVELRCDPISGHTALYWYRQSLGQGLEFLIYFQGNSAPDKSGLPSDRFSAERTGGSVSTLTIQRTQQEDSAVYLCASSLRNGVNGYTFGSGTRLTVV.

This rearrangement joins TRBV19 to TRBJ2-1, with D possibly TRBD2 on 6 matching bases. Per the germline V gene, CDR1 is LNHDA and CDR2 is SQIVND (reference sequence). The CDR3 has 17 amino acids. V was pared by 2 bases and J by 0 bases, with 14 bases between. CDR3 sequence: CASSIFAGPSSYNEQFF. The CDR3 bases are TGTGCCAGTAGTATATTTGCGGGACCCAGCTCCTACAATGAGCAGTTCTTC.